The 15 T cell receptor beta chains listed next were all sequenced from one sample in a study of T cell repertoires in cytomegalovirus infection. TCRdb analysed the reads with MiXCR anew, one entry per CDR3 protein. The sample consists of 300,000 to 400,000 distinct CDR3 sequences, roughly 29% of them appearing once. Their cognate antigens are unknown. Sequences were derived from cultured PBMCs, sampled from culture after CMV antigen stimulation. All receptors derive from a human donor in good health (CMV status not recorded). Some clones in this sample may be carry-over from other donors' samples.

This clonotype was observed a few times. The chain uses TRBV12-3 or TRBV12-4 and TRBJ2-1; no reliable D call. This CDR3 has 12 amino acids. V shed 6 bases and J shed 10 bases, with 13 bases lying between them. The CDR3 region is CASRPTPGEQFF. The CDR3 region has the DNA TGTGCCAGCAGACCCACTCCCGGGGAGCAGTTCTTC.

J is TRBJ1-1 and V is TRBV27; tentative D call: TRBD1 (5 bases). With 6 bases removed from V and 5 bases from J, the gap between germline ends came to 13 bases. CDR1 MNHEY and CDR2 SMNVEV come from the germline V gene (reference sequence). The length of the CDR3 is 13 residues. CDR3 DNA: TGTGCCAGCAGCGGGGGGGGACGGACTGAAGCTTTCTTT. The encoded protein is CASSGGGRTEAFF.

J is TRBJ2-1 and V is TRBV28; no clear D gene. V lost 7 bases and J lost 2, with 21 bases in between. The CDR3 sequence is 17 residues long. Per germline, CDR1 MDHEN and CDR2 SYDVKM. The CDR3 DNA reads as TGTGCCAGCATCAACCCCCGCAGTAGGCAGGCCTACAATGAGCAGTTCTTC. Amino acids: CASINPRSRQAYNEQFF.

This clonotype has just a few counts. CDR3 loop: CASSYYRAGTDTQYF. CDR3 in DNA: TGTGCCAGCAGTTATTACAGGGCAGGGACAGATACGCAGTATTTT. This chain joins TRBV6-5 and TRBJ2-3, with a weak D call TRBD1 (6 bases). V was pared by 3 bases and J by 3 bases, with 13 bases between. Germline V gives CDR1 MNHEY, CDR2 SVGAGI. This CDR3 is built from 15 residues.

This rearrangement joins TRBV6-1 to TRBJ1-1; D call uncertain. With 2 bases removed from V and 1 base from J, the gap between germline ends came to 5 bases. CDR3 length: 13 residues. Germline V gene data show CDR1 as MNHNS and CDR2 as SASEGT. The CDR3 reads CASSELGNTEAFF. CDR3 in DNA: TGTGCCAGCAGTGAACTGGGGAACACTGAAGCTTTCTTT.

The chain combines TRBV11-2 with TRBJ1-4; D not certain. Germline lookup yields CDR1 SGHAT and CDR2 FQNNGV. Deletions cut 2 bases from V and 8 bases from J, with 15 bases between. The CDR3 is 15 residues long. The CDR3 here is CASSLWPGGAEKLFF. Here the CDR3 DNA reads TGTGCCAGCAGCTTATGGCCCGGAGGCGCCGAAAAACTGTTTTTT.

The rearrangement joins TRBV20-1 to TRBJ2-7, with 7 bases aligning to TRBD1. Germline CDR1 is DFQATT and CDR2 is SNEGSKA (reference sequence). The V segment lost 6 bases and the J segment 2 bases; nucleotides outside the gene matches: 19. The CDR3 has 17 residues. The CDR3, as DNA: TGCAGTGCCTTCGGCAAAGGACAGGATCGTTTTACCTACGAGCAGTACTTC. Translated, it gives CSAFGKGQDRFTYEQYF.

V usage is TRBV19 and J usage is TRBJ1-2; 8 bases match TRBD1. Germline V gene data show CDR1 as LNHDA and CDR2 as SQIVND (reference sequence). This CDR3 is built from 13 residues. The junction had 6 bases not matched to a gene; V was cut back by 3 bases and J by 9 bases. CDR3 residues: CASSIDRGSSYTF. As DNA, the CDR3 is TGTGCCAGTAGTATCGACAGGGGATCAAGCTACACCTTC.

V and J are TRBV11-2 and TRBJ2-2, with D possibly matching TRBD1 (5 bases). CDR3 length: 15 residues. The germline CDR1 and CDR2 sequences are SGHAT and FQNNGV. The V and J ends lost 3 bases and 5 bases respectively, with 13 bases between them. CDR3 in DNA: TGTGCCAGCAGCTTCCCTGGGGCGCGGACCGGGGAGCTGTTTTTT. This sequence encodes CASSFPGARTGELFF.

This clonotype was observed a handful of times. The chain joins TRBV12-3 or TRBV12-4 to TRBJ1-5, with a tentative D call TRBD1 (5 bases). CDR3 length: 14 residues. Trimming cost V 3 bases and J 6 bases, with 12 bases left between them. The CDR3 region has the DNA TGTGCCAGCAGTTTTGCCAGGGAAAGTCAGCCCCAGCATTTT. Residues: CASSFARESQPQHF.

This clonotype came up many times. This sequence joins TRBV7-8 and TRBJ1-2; TRBD1 aligns across 7 bases. This CDR3 has 14 amino acids. Germline values: CDR1 SGHVS, CDR2 FQNEAQ. V was pared by 0 bases and J by 2 bases, with 0 bases of the junction left unmatched. The CDR3: CASSLATGNYGYTF. The CDR3 bases are TGTGCCAGCAGCTTAGCGACAGGGAACTATGGCTACACCTTC.

The V call is TRBV5-6, the J call TRBJ2-2; TRBD2 matches at 8 bases. V gave up 7 bases and J gave up 5 bases; unmatched junction bases: 4. The CDR3 contains 13 residues. Per germline, CDR1 SGHDT and CDR2 YYEEEE. The DNA for the CDR3 is TGTGCCAGCTTACGGGGGGGGACCGGGGAGCTGTTTTTT. This codes for CASLRGGTGELFF.

There are a few counts of this clonotype. The V gene is TRBV20-1, the J gene TRBJ1-4; D remains ambiguous. V gave up 0 bases and J gave up 4 bases, with 9 bases separating them. Germline loops: CDR1 DFQATT, CDR2 SNEGSKA (reference sequence). The CDR3 length is 14 residues. As DNA, the CDR3 is TGCAGTGCTAGAGAAGCAGGCCGTAATGAAAAACTGTTTTTT. Translation: CSAREAGRNEKLFF.

The chain has TRBV29-1 and TRBJ2-1, with D possibly matching TRBD2 (7 bases). The CDR3 consists of 14 residues. Germline V lookup: CDR1 SQVTM, CDR2 ANQGSEA. Trimming left V 7 bases short and J 6 bases short, with 19 bases between. The CDR3 loop reads CSEGGGRARNEQFF. The CDR3 nucleotides are TGCAGCGAGGGGGGTGGGAGGGCCCGCAATGAGCAGTTCTTC.

On this clonotype: Relative to the germline gene, one junction end is altered; a read error may explain this. The chain recombines TRBV3-1 with TRBJ2-1; TRBD1 or TRBD2 may be the D gene (5 bases each). This CDR3 has 13 amino acids. In germline, CDR1 is LGHDT, CDR2 YNNKEL (reference sequence). The CDR3 loop is CASSQEVSGGRVF. The CDR3, as DNA: TGTGCCAGCAGCCAAGAGGTCAGCGGAGGCAGGGTCTTC.